This note documents a single T cell receptor (beta chain) sequence. The antigen is not known. Germline and genes: mouse. The read ends 1 residue shy of where the CDR3 ends; the end is completed using the germline J gene. The sample comes from a study of tissue T cells after allogeneic stem cell transplantation. Method: immunoSEQ multiplex PCR; TCRdb's copy keeps in-frame clones and lacks some. The data hold around 50,000 clones, with around 66% observed a single time. Whole-study findings and limits: Anatomically similar tissues had similar TCR repertoires within each patient. Which tissue TCRs were alloreactive or antigen-specific was not determined. Some clones might be persisting host cells.

Germline V gene lookup returns CDR1 LGHNA and CDR2 YNLKQL (reference sequence). Unmatched junction bases numbered 8, after V lost 4 bases and J lost 2 bases. CDR3 size: 18 residues. The rearrangement links TRBV5 to TRBJ2-3; 14 nucleotides agree with TRBD2. The TCR sequence derives from a pool of C57BL/6 mice in good health. Source material: sorted cells pooled from one or two spleens. The CDR3 sequence is CASSPGTGGARNAETLYF. The DNA read from the CDR3 is TGTGCCAGCAGCCCCGGGACTGGGGGGGCGCGAAATGCAGAAACGCTGTAT.